A single sample is the source of the 18 T cell receptor beta chains below, sequenced in a study of patients and donors after allogeneic stem cell transplantation. TCRdb re-called the RT-PCR reads through MiXCR, storing one row per CDR3 protein. The sample comprises fewer than 180,000 distinct CDR3 sequences, approximately 35% of which are singletons, and about 50% rests with the top ten. The sequenced sample was blood, either unsorted or a sorted T cell fraction (not recorded which). These receptors all stem from a human donor who was either an allogeneic HSCT recipient or a stem cell or donor lymphocyte infusion donor (not recorded which). It is not recorded whose cells these are; they may come from a transplant donor.

There are many counts of this clonotype. The chain carries TRBV12-3 or TRBV12-4 and TRBJ1-1; 10 bases fit TRBD1. This CDR3 region has 13 residues. Unmatched junction bases numbered 3, after V lost 6 bases and J lost 5 bases. The CDR3 coding sequence is TGTGCCAGCAGGGGGGACAGGGGAACTGAAGCTTTCTTT. Its protein product is CASRGDRGTEAFF.

This clonotype has more than one count but fewer than ten. The rearrangement links TRBV20-1 to TRBJ1-5; tentatively, D is TRBD1 (5 bases). The CDR3 length is 13 residues. In germline, CDR1 is DFQATT, CDR2 SNEGSKA (reference sequence). V gave up 0 bases and J gave up 13 bases, with 16 bases separating them. The CDR3 DNA is TGCAGTGCTAGAGATCCAATCGTCAGGGTTCAGCATTTT. It translates to CSARDPIVRVQHF.

This clonotype was recorded a few times. The chain employs TRBV21-1 and TRBJ1-5. TRBV21-1 is deemed a pseudogene. The CDR3 is made up of 13 amino acids. CDR3 coding DNA: TGTGTCGGAGGTAGAGATAGCAATCAGCCCCAGCATTTT. As protein: CVGGRDSNQPQHF.

This clonotype was detected only a few times. The chain is built from TRBV28 and TRBJ2-5; D is perhaps TRBD2 (7 bases). In germline, CDR1 is MDHEN, CDR2 SYDVKM. V shed 10 bases and J shed 5 bases, with 20 bases lying between them. The CDR3 loop spans 14 amino acids. The CDR3 coding sequence is TGTGCCACCTGTTCCCGGGGGGCGGGGGAGACCCAGTACTTC. The encoded protein is CATCSRGAGETQYF.

Only a few counts were recorded for this clonotype. The chain has TRBV21-1 and TRBJ2-3; the D segment call TRBD2 is taken from the table without a DNA check. TRBV21-1 is assigned pseudogene status. This CDR3 has 13 amino acids. CDR3 residues: CASSMRGTDTQYF. The CDR3 DNA is TGTGCCAGCAGCATGCGGGGCACAGATACGCAGTATTTT.

This clonotype came up a few times. V usage is TRBV20-1 and J usage is TRBJ1-5, with 11 bases lining up with TRBD1. The CDR3 sequence is 13 residues long. CDR1 is DFQATT and CDR2 is SNEGSKA in the germline V gene (reference sequence). V was pared by 5 bases and J by 6 bases, with 3 bases of the junction left unmatched. CDR3 amino acids: CSALGTGGQPQHF. The CDR3 region has the DNA TGCAGTGCTCTCGGGACAGGGGGTCAGCCCCAGCATTTT.

This rearrangement joins TRBV7-2 to TRBJ1-2; no firm D call. The length of the CDR3 is 12 residues. The V and J ends lost 1 base and 6 bases respectively, with 6 bases between them. The germline gives CDR1 SGHTA, CDR2 FQGNSA. CDR3 protein: CASSLDVDGYTF. CDR3 sequence (DNA): TGTGCCAGCAGCTTAGACGTCGATGGCTACACCTTC.

This clonotype was counted only a few times. The chain uses TRBV6-1 and TRBJ1-1; D is possibly TRBD1 (5 bases). The CDR3 loop spans 13 amino acids. Germline V CDR1 and CDR2: MNHNS, SASEGT. Trimming pared 6 bases from V and 2 bases from J, leaving 10 bases between. Here the CDR3 reads CASRSTENTEAFF. The CDR3, as DNA: TGTGCCAGCAGGTCGACAGAAAACACTGAAGCTTTCTTT.

The count of this clonotype is one. The chain recombines TRBV10-3 with TRBJ2-1, with D unresolved. V lost 4 bases to trimming and J lost 0 bases, with 10 bases between them. Germline V gene sequence: CDR1 ENHRY, CDR2 SYGVKD. This CDR3 has 15 amino acids. The CDR3 region is CAISVKASSYNEQFF. As DNA, the CDR3 is TGTGCCATCAGTGTCAAAGCCAGCTCCTACAATGAGCAGTTCTTC.

The J gene is TRBJ1-1, the V gene TRBV4-3; tentatively, D is TRBD1 (5 bases). Between the trimmed V and J ends, which lost 1 base and 0 bases, there was a span of 9 bases. In germline, CDR1 is LGHNA, CDR2 YSLEER. The CDR3 loop spans 15 amino acids. The CDR3 spells CASSQGSGLNTEAFF. The CDR3 DNA reads TGCGCCAGCAGCCAAGGATCGGGGCTGAACACTGAAGCTTTCTTT.

The sample holds a few counts of this clonotype. The chain combines TRBV10-2 with TRBJ1-2; D uncertain. The CDR3 totals 14 residues. In germline, CDR1 is WSHSY, CDR2 SAAADI. Deletions cut 1 base from V and 4 bases from J, with 10 bases between. CDR3 DNA: TGCGCCAGCAGTGAGTGGGAGGAAAGCTATGGCTACACCTTC. It translates to CASSEWEESYGYTF.

This clonotype has a handful of counts. The V gene is TRBV27, the J gene TRBJ1-2, with D perhaps matching TRBD1 (6 bases). CDR3 length equals 14 residues. V lost 7 bases to trimming and J lost 7 bases, with 19 bases between them. The germline V gene has CDR1 MNHEY and CDR2 SMNVEV (reference sequence). The CDR3 here is CASTDVQGKGGYTF. For the CDR3, the DNA is TGTGCCAGCACCGACGTCCAGGGGAAAGGTGGCTACACCTTC.

This rearrangement joins TRBV12-3 or TRBV12-4 to TRBJ1-2; 9 bases are shared with TRBD1. V shed 5 bases, J shed 5 bases, and the junction held 3 bases outside the gene matches. CDR3 length: 13 amino acids. The CDR3 protein is CASSRQGVYGYTF. DNA for the CDR3: TGTGCCAGCAGTCGACAGGGGGTATATGGCTACACCTTC.

This rearrangement joins TRBV2 to TRBJ1-5, with TRBD1 as a possible D gene (6 bases). CDR1 and CDR2 (germline): SNHLY, FYNNEI. The V end lost 3 bases, the J end lost 6 bases, and 15 bases lay between the germline ends. This CDR3 comprises 15 residues. The CDR3 region is CASSDEGERGQPQHF. The CDR3 DNA sequence: TGTGCCAGCAGTGATGAGGGGGAAAGGGGTCAGCCCCAGCATTTT. The variable domain in full, completed from reference TRBV2 and TRBJ1-5, reads EPEVTQTPSHQVTQMGQEVILRCVPISNHLYFYWYRQILGQKVEFLVSFYNNEISEKSEIFDDQFSVERPDGSNFTLKIRSTKLEDSAMYFCASSDEGERGQPQHFGDGTRLSIL.

This rearrangement joins TRBV5-8 to TRBJ1-5, with TRBD1 as a possible D gene (6 bases). This CDR3 region has 15 residues. Between the trimmed V and J ends, which lost 2 bases and 3 bases, there was a span of 12 bases. Germline loops: CDR1 SGHTS, CDR2 YDEGEE. CDR3 in DNA: TGTGCCAGCAGCTTTATGCGGGGGCCCAATCAGCCCCAGCATTTT. It specifies CASSFMRGPNQPQHF.

This clonotype was seen many times. CDR3 coding DNA: TGTGCCAGCAGTTTTGGCGGGGATCAGCCCCAGCATTTT. It encodes CASSFGGDQPQHF. The rearrangement uses TRBV12-3 or TRBV12-4 and TRBJ1-5, with D unresolved. V lost 3 bases and J lost 5, with 8 bases in between. This CDR3 contains 13 residues.

This chain uses TRBV20-1 with TRBJ1-1; D might be TRBD1 (5 bases). CDR1 DFQATT and CDR2 SNEGSKA come from the germline V gene (reference sequence). V lost 3 bases to trimming and J lost 0 bases, with 11 bases between them. The CDR3 sequence is 14 residues long. The DNA of the CDR3 is TGCAGTGCTAGGTTGGTAGGGGTGAACACTGAAGCTTTCTTT. It is translated as CSARLVGVNTEAFF.

A few counts support this clonotype. The gene calls are TRBV20-1 and TRBJ1-2; D is perhaps TRBD1 (6 bases). Trimming took off 4 bases at V and 1 base at J, with 13 bases between the two ends. CDR3 length: 14 residues. Per the germline V gene, CDR1 is DFQATT and CDR2 is SNEGSKA (reference sequence). Here the CDR3 DNA reads TGCAGTGCTACGGGGGGACACCATAACTATGGCTACACCTTC. This encodes CSATGGHHNYGYTF.